The rows below give T cell receptor beta chains drawn from one sample of a study of CD8 T cells in Susac syndrome. TCRdb re-derived calls from the immunoSEQ multiplex PCR reads in MiXCR, one entry per CDR3 protein. The sample records under 550,000 distinct CDR3 sequences, 75% to 90% being singletons. Sequencing input: CD8+ T cells from PBMCs. Every receptor here comes from a human donor with multiple sclerosis. Both conserved end residues are part of each CDR3. The D gene is left open where the match is weak. Only some rows state a clone size, as once, few, many or a class for expanded clones.

v_gene	j_gene	d_gene	abundance	CDR3nt	CDR3aa
TRBV29-1	TRBJ2-1	TRBD2	-	TGCAGCGTTGAAGATCTTAGCGGGAGTTTCGGTAATGAGCAGTTCTTC	CSVEDLSGSFGNEQFF
TRBV21-1	TRBJ2-7	-	-	TGTGCCAGCAGCATTATTGAGGAGGCCAAGTACTTC	CASSIIEEAKYF
TRBV29-1	TRBJ1-1	TRBD1	once	TGCAGCGACCGGACAGGGGGCACTGAAGCTTTCTTT	CSDRTGGTEAFF
TRBV6-6	TRBJ2-4	-	-	TGTGCCATCGGACGGGGGACGGCAGAGGGGAACATTCAGTACTTC	CAIGRGTAEGNIQYF
TRBV6-5	TRBJ2-7	-	once	TGTGCCAGCAGTTACTCAAGGATGGGCGTCGAGCAGTACTTC	CASSYSRMGVEQYF
TRBV28	TRBJ1-1	-	-	TGTGCCAGCAGCTTTACAAAAAGGGGCGGCAACACTGAAGCTTTCTTT	CASSFTKRGGNTEAFF
TRBV29-1	TRBJ1-2	-	-	TGCAGCGGCGATCGAGGGGACGGTAGCTATGGCTACACCTTC	CSGDRGDGSYGYTF
TRBV25-1	TRBJ2-1	-	-	TGTGCCAGCAGTGGCCGGGACTTCTCCTACAATGAGCAGTTCTTC	CASSGRDFSYNEQFF
TRBV7-6	TRBJ1-1	-	-	TGTGCCAGCAGCTTATCCGGGCCTTACACTGAAGCTTTCTTT	CASSLSGPYTEAFF
TRBV19	TRBJ2-2	TRBD1	-	TGTGCCAGTAGCGACCGGGACAGGGGGCCGGACGGGGAGCTGTTTTTT	CASSDRDRGPDGELFF
TRBV7-9	TRBJ2-5	-	-	TGTGCCAGCAGCTTAGTGTCGAAGGACCCCGAAGAGACCCAGTACTTC	CASSLVSKDPEETQYF
TRBV6-5	TRBJ2-7	TRBD1	-	TGTGCCAGCACCCCATATAGGACAGGCGCCTACGAGCAGTACTTC	CASTPYRTGAYEQYF
TRBV6-1	TRBJ2-5	TRBD1	-	TGTGCCAGCAGTGACCCTCGGACAGGGCTTTCAGAGACCCAGTACTTC	CASSDPRTGLSETQYF
TRBV6-5	TRBJ1-5	-	-	TGTGCCAGCAGTTACTCCTGGTTTGATCCGGGTCAGCCCCAGCATTTT	CASSYSWFDPGQPQHF
TRBV27	TRBJ1-5	-	-	TGTGCCACAGCACGGCGCGGGAGCAATCAGCCCCAGCATTTT	CATARRGSNQPQHF
TRBV19	TRBJ1-2	-	-	TGTGCCAGTAGTCTCCCGTTAGTGCATGGCTACACCTTC	CASSLPLVHGYTF
TRBV29-1	TRBJ1-2	-	-	TGCAGCGCTTACATAAGGGGTGGTTATGGCTACACCTTC	CSAYIRGGYGYTF
TRBV4-1	TRBJ1-1	-	-	TGCGCCAGCAGCCAAGAAGAACTCACTGAAGCTTTCTTT	CASSQEELTEAFF
TRBV10-1	TRBJ2-5	-	-	TGCGCCAGACAAAGGCCGGCTAGCGAACAAGAGACCCAGTACTTC	CARQRPASEQETQYF
TRBV11-2	TRBJ2-7	TRBD1	-	TGTGCCAGCAGCTTAGACCCGGGACAGGCCTACGAGCAGTACTTC	CASSLDPGQAYEQYF
TRBV7-9	TRBJ2-7	-	-	TGTGCCAGCAGCCTAGTACGGGTGCCCTACGAGCAGTACTTC	CASSLVRVPYEQYF
TRBV10-3	TRBJ2-1	-	-	TGTGCCATCAGTGAGACTAGTTCCTACAATGAGCAGTTCTTC	CAISETSSYNEQFF
TRBV4-1	TRBJ2-7	TRBD1	-	TGCGCCAGCAGCTACGACAGGGTGGCCTACGAGCAGTACTTC	CASSYDRVAYEQYF
TRBV28	TRBJ1-1	-	-	TGTGCCAGCAGTTTATTGGCTGATCTTGAAGCTTTCTTT	CASSLLADLEAFF
TRBV6-5	TRBJ1-3	-	-	TGTGCCAGCTCGAAGTTACAATCTGGAAACACCATATATTTT	CASSKLQSGNTIYF
TRBV28	TRBJ1-2	TRBD1	-	TGTGCCAGCAGTTTACCGGACAGGGATTATGGCTACACCTTC	CASSLPDRDYGYTF
TRBV5-5	TRBJ2-7	-	once	TGTGCCAGCAGTACTACGACAACTCACGAGCAGTACTTC	CASSTTTTHEQYF
TRBV30	TRBJ2-7	-	-	TGTGCCTGGAGTGTACCGGGATCTCCCGAGCAGTACTTC	CAWSVPGSPEQYF
TRBV19	TRBJ1-6	TRBD1	-	TGTGCCACCCAATCCGGGACAGAAGACTATAATTCACCCCTCCACTTT	CATQSGTEDYNSPLHF
TRBV12-3/TRBV12-4	TRBJ2-3	-	-	TGTGCCAGCAGTTCCCCTAGCGTAGGACTCACAGATACGCAGTATTTT	CASSSPSVGLTDTQYF
TRBV4-1	TRBJ2-7	TRBD2	-	TGCGCCAGCAGCTCCACGTCGGGACTAGCCTACGAGCAGTACTTC	CASSSTSGLAYEQYF
TRBV3-1	TRBJ2-2	-	-	TGTGCCAGCGGGGGGGCTGAAACCGGGGAGCTGTTTTTT	CASGGAETGELFF
TRBV4-1	TRBJ1-5	TRBD1	-	TGCGCCAGCAGCCACCCGGGACAGGGGGCGCAGGGCAATCAGCCCCAGCATTTT	CASSHPGQGAQGNQPQHF
TRBV20-1	TRBJ1-5	-	-	TGCAGTGCTAGAGAACGGGGGTCACGGAGCAATCAGCCCCAGCATTTT	CSARERGSRSNQPQHF
TRBV4-1	TRBJ2-2	-	-	TGCGCCAGCAGCGACCAGGGGACGGTGGACACCGGGGAGCTGTTTTTT	CASSDQGTVDTGELFF
TRBV27	TRBJ2-7	-	-	TGTGCCAGCAGTTTCTTCAGGGCTGACTACGAGCAGTACTTC	CASSFFRADYEQYF
TRBV6-1	TRBJ1-2	-	-	TGTGCCAGCAGTGAAGGGGTAGGGAACTATGGCTACACCTTC	CASSEGVGNYGYTF
TRBV3-1	TRBJ1-4	-	-	TGTGCCAGCAGCCAAGATTTGGATAGGAATGAAAAACTGTTTTTT	CASSQDLDRNEKLFF
TRBV7-8	TRBJ2-5	-	-	TGTGCCAGCAACCCCCGGAGGGTTGGGTACCAAGAGACCCAGTACTTC	CASNPRRVGYQETQYF
TRBV5-4	TRBJ2-7	TRBD2	-	TGTGCCAGCAGCCTCATTCGGGGGGACGAGCAGTACTTC	CASSLIRGDEQYF
TRBV12-3/TRBV12-4	TRBJ2-7	-	-	TGTGCCAGCAGTTTATGGGGTCCCTACGAGCAGTACTTC	CASSLWGPYEQYF
TRBV12-3/TRBV12-4	TRBJ1-4	-	-	TGTGCCAGCAGCCAAGACCCTGCCTGGGAACTGTTTTTT	CASSQDPAWELFF
TRBV25-1	TRBJ1-1	-	-	TGTGCCAGCGGGAGAGGGGGGAGCACTGAAGCTTTCTTT	CASGRGGSTEAFF
TRBV12-3/TRBV12-4	TRBJ2-3	TRBD1	-	TGTGCCAGCGCTCGGGACAGGACGACAGATACGCAGTATTTT	CASARDRTTDTQYF
TRBV23-1	TRBJ1-5	TRBD1	-	TGCGCCAGCAGTTGGGACAGTCTGGGCAATCAGCCCCAGCATTTT	CASSWDSLGNQPQHF
TRBV6-5	TRBJ1-2	TRBD1	-	TGTGCCAGCGTTTCCCAAGGGACAGGCTATGGCTACACCTTC	CASVSQGTGYGYTF
TRBV5-1	TRBJ1-1	-	-	TGCGCCAGCAGCCCAAAAACGACAGGTGAAGCTTTCTTT	CASSPKTTGEAFF
TRBV7-9	TRBJ1-1	-	-	TGTGCCAGCAGAAGAGTGACGGGAAGTAGCACTGAAGCTTTCTTT	CASRRVTGSSTEAFF
TRBV7-9	TRBJ2-1	TRBD1	-	TGTGCCAGCAGCTCCGGGACAGAAGACAATGTGCAGTTCTTC	CASSSGTEDNVQFF
TRBV11-2	TRBJ2-1	TRBD2	-	TGTGCCAGCAGCTTAGACGCGACTAGCGGGAGAGATGAGCAGTTCTTC	CASSLDATSGRDEQFF
TRBV6-5	TRBJ2-2	-	-	TGTGCCGGCAGTTACAGAACGAACACCGGGGAGCTGTTTTTT	CAGSYRTNTGELFF
TRBV6-1	TRBJ1-2	TRBD1	-	TGTGCCAGCAGTGACGGACAGGGGGCCGGTGGCTACACCTTC	CASSDGQGAGGYTF
TRBV12-3/TRBV12-4	TRBJ2-7	-	-	TGTGCCAGCAGTTTAAAGCTCTACGAGCAGTACTTC	CASSLKLYEQYF